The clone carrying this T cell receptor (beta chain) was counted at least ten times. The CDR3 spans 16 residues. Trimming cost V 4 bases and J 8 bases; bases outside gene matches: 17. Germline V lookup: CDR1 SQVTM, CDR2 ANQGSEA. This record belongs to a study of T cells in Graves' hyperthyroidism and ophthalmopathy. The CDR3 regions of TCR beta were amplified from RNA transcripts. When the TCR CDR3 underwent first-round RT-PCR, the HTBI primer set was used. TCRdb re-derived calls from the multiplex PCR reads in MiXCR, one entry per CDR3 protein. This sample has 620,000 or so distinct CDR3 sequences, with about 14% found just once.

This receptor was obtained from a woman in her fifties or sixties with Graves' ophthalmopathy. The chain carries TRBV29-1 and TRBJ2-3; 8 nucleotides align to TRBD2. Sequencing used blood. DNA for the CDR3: TGCAGCGTTGGGTACTTTGGGGCGGGAGGAATCGGTACGCAGTATTTT. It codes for CSVGYFGAGGIGTQYF.